The next 17 T cell receptor beta chains were all read from a single sample in a study of blood T cell repertoires in COVID-19. The repertoire was sequenced with immunoSEQ multiplex PCR; TCRdb's copy has only in-frame clones and lacks some. The table shows over 250,000 clones, with around 90% occurring only once. The sequencing input was peripheral blood. Receptor source: a man aged 45-60 years with acute or convalescent COVID-19.

The chain recombines TRBV18 with TRBJ2-1; TRBD2 might be the D (5 bases). The germline CDR1 and CDR2 sequences are KGHSH and LQKENI. The V and J ends lost 2 bases and 0 bases respectively, with 11 bases between them. This CDR3 spans 16 amino acids. CDR3 amino acids: CASSPGERASYNEQFF. The CDR3 DNA reads TGTGCCAGCTCACCAGGGGAGAGGGCCTCCTACAATGAGCAGTTCTTC. Full variable domain (missing parts from reference TRBV18 and TRBJ2-1): NAGVMQNPRHLVRRRGQEARLRCSPMKGHSHVYWYRQLPEEGLKFMVYLQKENIIDESGMPKERFSAEFPKEGPSILRIQQVVRGDSAAYFCASSPGERASYNEQFFGPGTRLTVL.

The chain uses TRBV7-2 and TRBJ1-2, with 8 bases identical to TRBD1. Germline assignment: CDR1 SGHTA and CDR2 FQGNSA. Germline trimming cut 5 bases from V and 7 bases from J; bases unmatched to any gene: 12. CDR3 length: 15 amino acids. CDR3 region: CASSDPGGAGLGYTF. The CDR3 region has the DNA TGTGCCAGCAGCGATCCAGGGGGCGCGGGTCTTGGCTACACCTTC.

Worth noting for this clone: This same CDR3 is encoded by further DNA sequences in the sample. V usage is TRBV13 and J usage is TRBJ1-1; D is perhaps TRBD1 (5 bases). In germline, CDR1 is PRHDT, CDR2 FYEKMQ (reference sequence). The CDR3 covers 16 residues. Trimming shortened V by 2 bases and J by 0 bases, and 13 bases separated the two germline ends. The CDR3 sequence: CASSLRTGLMNTEAFF. The CDR3 bases are TGTGCCAGCAGCTTACGTACAGGTCTTATGAACACTGAAGCTTTCTTT. Supplemented by reference TRBV13 and TRBJ1-1, the full variable domain reads AAGVIQSPRHLIKEKRETATLKCYPIPRHDTVYWYQQGPGQDPQFLISFYEKMQSDKGSIPDRFSAQQFSDYHSELNMSSLELGDSALYFCASSLRTGLMNTEAFFGQGTRLTVV.

V usage is TRBV2 and J usage is TRBJ1-2; D remains unclear. The CDR3 length is 14 residues. Trimming left V 0 bases short and J 6 bases short, with 11 bases between. Germline V lookup: CDR1 SNHLY, CDR2 FYNNEI. This chain's CDR3 is CASSEASLRDGYTF. For the CDR3, the DNA is TGTGCCAGCAGTGAAGCCAGTTTGAGGGATGGCTACACCTTC.

The V and J genes are TRBV3-1 (or the pseudogene TRBV3-2) and TRBJ2-3, with a possible D match to TRBD2 (7 bases). Between the trimmed V and J ends, which lost 8 bases and 3 bases, there was a span of 18 bases. Germline CDR1 and CDR2: LGHDT and YNNKEL (reference sequence). This CDR3 has 15 amino acids. The chain's CDR3 is CASRGGGALTDTQYF. In nucleotides, the CDR3 is TGTGCCAGCCGCGGAGGGGGGGCCCTAACAGATACGCAGTATTTT.

V is TRBV2 and J is TRBJ2-2; maybe TRBD1 (5 bases). The germline V gene encodes CDR1 SNHLY and CDR2 FYNNEI. The V gene lost 3 bases and the J gene lost 8 bases, with 10 bases spanning the gap. The CDR3 totals 13 residues. The CDR3 reads CASSETDRGELFF. The CDR3 nucleotides are TGTGCCAGCAGTGAGACTGACAGAGGGGAGCTGTTTTTT.

The chain has TRBV6-5 and TRBJ1-1, with TRBD1 matching over 9 bases. The CDR3 consists of 12 residues. Germline V gene data show CDR1 as MNHEY and CDR2 as SVGAGI. V lost 2 bases and J lost 11; bases outside the gene matches: 3. The CDR3 DNA reads TGTGCCAGCAGTTACACAGGGGGCACGGCTTTCTTT. This gives the protein CASSYTGGTAFF.

The chain uses TRBV13 and TRBJ2-1; 16 bases map to TRBD2. With 6 bases clipped from V and 7 bases from J, the junction kept 6 bases outside the gene matches. This CDR3 has 16 amino acids. Germline V gives CDR1 PRHDT, CDR2 FYEKMQ (reference sequence). CDR3 in DNA: TGTGCCAGCAGACAGGGACTAGCGGGGGGGATTAATGAGCAGTTCTTC. This gives the protein CASRQGLAGGINEQFF.

The CDR3 DNA reads TGTGCCAGCAGCCAAGAGGTCTACGACGGGGGGAAGCTGTTTTTT. Translated, it gives CASSQEVYDGGKLFF. The chain uses TRBV3-1 (or the pseudogene TRBV3-2) and TRBJ2-2, with 7 nucleotides matching TRBD2. J lost 12 bases, V lost 0 bases, and 10 bases had no gene match. CDR1 and CDR2 (germline): LGHDT, YNNKEL (reference sequence). This CDR3 spans 15 amino acids.

This chain connects TRBV4-1 to TRBJ2-1; maybe TRBD2 (5 bases). Trimming shortened V by 1 base and J by 5 bases, and 15 bases separated the two germline ends. From germline, CDR1 is MGHRA and CDR2 YSYEKL. The CDR3 covers 16 residues. CDR3 region: CASSQGHQRSHNEQFF. The CDR3 region has the DNA TGCGCCAGCAGCCAAGGTCACCAGCGGAGCCACAATGAGCAGTTCTTC.

This clone occurred once. The chain couples TRBV19 to TRBJ2-5; a possible D gene is TRBD2 (7 bases). The V end lost 3 bases, the J end lost 5 bases, and 16 bases lay between the germline ends. Germline loops: CDR1 LNHDA, CDR2 SQIVND (reference sequence). The CDR3 runs 15 residues. DNA of the CDR3: TGTGCCAGTAGTATTACGAGGGGGGGCGGCGAGACCCAGTACTTC. The encoded protein is CASSITRGGGETQYF.

CDR3 bases: TGTGCCAGCAGTTGGGGGGGCGGGGAGACCCAGTACTTC. Its protein is CASSWGGGETQYF. This chain links TRBV6-5 with TRBJ2-5; weak D call: TRBD2 (7 bases). Germline CDR1 and CDR2: MNHEY and SVGAGI. The CDR3 runs to 13 residues. Trimming pared 4 bases from V and 5 bases from J, leaving 11 bases between.

The chain couples TRBV5-1 to TRBJ2-7; D perhaps matches TRBD2 (5 bases). Germline loops: CDR1 SGHRS, CDR2 YFSETQ. Deletions cut 0 bases from V and 5 bases from J, with 9 bases between. The CDR3 totals 13 residues. The DNA of the CDR3 is TGCGCCAGCAGCTTGGGCGCGGGCGACGAGCAGTACTTC. Its translation: CASSLGAGDEQYF.

This chain links TRBV11-2 with TRBJ2-7, with D possibly matching TRBD1 (5 bases). Trimming took off 1 base at V and 3 bases at J, with 10 bases between the two ends. Germline V gives CDR1 SGHAT, CDR2 FQNNGV. This CDR3 is 14 amino acids long. The CDR3 protein is CASSLGGVIYEQYF. CDR3 nucleotides: TGTGCCAGCAGCTTAGGGGGCGTAATCTACGAGCAGTACTTC.

DNA for the CDR3: TGCGCCACCTCCCTCGGTGGAGGGGGCGGCGAGACCCAGTACTTC. Its protein product is CATSLGGGGGETQYF. The chain recombines TRBV5-1 with TRBJ2-5, with a tentative D call TRBD1 (7 bases). The CDR3 has 15 residues. Germline values: CDR1 SGHRS, CDR2 YFSETQ. The ends were cut back, 9 bases at V and 5 bases at J, with 23 bases in the middle.

The rearrangement links TRBV6-5 to TRBJ1-1; D not certain. Germline loops: CDR1 MNHEY, CDR2 SVGAGI. The CDR3 is 15 residues long. The V and J ends lost 6 bases and 2 bases respectively, with 16 bases between them. CDR3 in amino acids: CASSLTPLINTEAFF. CDR3 in DNA: TGTGCCAGCAGCTTAACGCCGCTAATTAACACTGAAGCTTTCTTT.

This clone was recorded a few times. J is TRBJ1-1 and V is TRBV2; D is perhaps TRBD1 (6 bases). CDR3 length: 13 residues. The V gene's germline CDR1 is SNHLY and CDR2 FYNNEI. The V and J ends lost 6 bases and 4 bases respectively, with 12 bases between them. Written as DNA, the CDR3 is TGTGCCAGCAGGCGGACAGACTCCACTGAAGCTTTCTTT. Amino acid sequence: CASRRTDSTEAFF.